One and the same sample provided the 30 T cell receptor beta chains below, sequenced in a study of PD-1 blockade in classical Hodgkin lymphoma. Stated time point: cycle 4 day 1 (C4D1), after 6 weeks of nivolumab. Relapses following autologous stem cell transplantation were seen in all patients, with brentuximab vedotin exposure varying. Method: immunoSEQ multiplex PCR; TCRdb's copy keeps in-frame clones and lacks some. The data show some 7,000 clones, with roughly 80% seen just once and about 39% held by the top ten. Here the sequenced sample was peripheral blood mononuclear cells (PBMCs), taken before the fourth cycle of nivolumab. The receptors derive from a human donor with classical Hodgkin lymphoma.

The CDR3 DNA is TGCGCCAGCAGCGGGTCTAGCACAGATACGCAGTATTTT. Translation gives CASSGSSTDTQYF. The chain links TRBV5-1 to TRBJ2-3, with D uncertain. The V gene's germline CDR1 is SGHRS and CDR2 YFSETQ. Between the trimmed V and J ends, which lost 4 bases and 0 bases, there was a span of 6 bases. This CDR3 has 13 amino acids.

This chain links TRBV5-4 with TRBJ1-1; D ambiguous. Looked up from germline, CDR1 is SGHNT and CDR2 is YYREEE (reference sequence). V was shortened by 0 bases and J by 1 base, with 13 bases between the two germline ends. The CDR3 loop spans 16 amino acids. CDR3 residues: CASSLEGGRANTEAFF. DNA for the CDR3: TGTGCCAGCAGCTTGGAAGGCGGGAGAGCGAACACTGAAGCTTTCTTT.

The chain uses TRBV28 and TRBJ2-1, with D possibly TRBD2 on 6 matching bases. The CDR3 is 17 residues long. Looked up from germline, CDR1 is MDHEN and CDR2 is SYDVKM. V was pared by 1 base and J by 2 bases, with 15 bases between. CDR3 sequence reads: CASSLLRESGPYNEQFF. The CDR3 DNA is TGTGCCAGCAGTTTATTACGGGAGTCGGGCCCCTACAATGAGCAGTTCTTC.

The gene calls are TRBV19 and TRBJ2-7; TRBD1 matches at 8 bases. Germline V gene data show CDR1 as LNHDA and CDR2 as SQIVND (reference sequence). V gave up 6 bases and J gave up 0 bases; unmatched junction bases: 19. The CDR3 contains 19 residues. The CDR3 DNA follows: TGTGCCAGTAGCAAACCACCGGTCTCGGGACAGGTCTACTCCTACGAGCAGTACTTC. This gives the protein CASSKPPVSGQVYSYEQYF.

The chain carries TRBV28 and TRBJ1-2; 12 bases agree with TRBD1. The J segment lost 8 bases and the V segment lost 7 bases, leaving 5 bases of the junction unmatched. Germline V gene data show CDR1 as MDHEN and CDR2 as SYDVKM. The length of the CDR3 is 13 residues. CDR3 DNA sequence: TGTGCCAGCACCGGGGACAGGGGGCACGGCTACACCTTC. As protein: CASTGDRGHGYTF.

The chain uses TRBV5-1 and TRBJ2-7, with TRBD1 matching over 7 bases. The J segment lost 0 bases and the V segment lost 7 bases, leaving 1 base of the junction unmatched. The CDR3 totals 12 residues. From germline, CDR1 is SGHRS and CDR2 YFSETQ. The CDR3 DNA is TGCGCCAGCTCAGGGGGCTCCTACGAGCAGTACTTC. Protein: CASSGGSYEQYF.

This clone came up once. The chain combines TRBV18 with TRBJ2-6; 8 bases match TRBD2. Germline V gene sequence: CDR1 KGHSH, CDR2 LQKENI. The CDR3 covers 17 residues. V was clipped by 1 base and J by 0 bases; unmatched bases: 2. The CDR3 sequence is CASSPRGTSSGANVLTF. In nucleotides, the CDR3 is TGTGCCAGCTCACCACGGGGGACTAGCTCTGGGGCCAACGTCCTGACTTTC.

This clone appeared a few times. The chain has TRBV28 and TRBJ2-1, with TRBD2 matching 8 bases. V shed 6 bases and J 1 base; nucleotides not matched to a gene: 8. CDR1 is MDHEN and CDR2 is SYDVKM in the germline V gene. The CDR3 spans 16 residues. CDR3 in amino acids: CASRTLLAGSYNEQFF. DNA for the CDR3: TGTGCCAGCAGAACGCTCCTAGCGGGTTCCTACAATGAGCAGTTCTTC.

The genes are TRBV5-1 and TRBJ2-3, with TRBD2 matching over 14 bases. CDR1 and CDR2 from the germline V gene are SGHRS and YFSETQ. Trimming at V came to 4 bases and at J to 1 base, leaving 8 bases not matched to a gene. CDR3 length: 18 residues. The DNA of the CDR3 is TGCGCCAGCAGCCCCGGCGGACTAGCGGGAGGAGGCACAGATACGCAGTATTTT. Protein product: CASSPGGLAGGGTDTQYF.

The rearrangement links TRBV11-2 to TRBJ2-5, with D perhaps given as TRBD1 or TRBD2 (5 bases each). V was cut by 3 bases and J by 2 bases, with 19 bases left in between. CDR1 and CDR2 (germline): SGHAT, FQNNGV. The CDR3 totals 17 residues. The chain's CDR3 is CASSFGRVTGLQETQYF. Written as DNA, the CDR3 is TGTGCCAGCAGCTTCGGGCGGGTAACAGGCTTGCAAGAGACCCAGTACTTC.

The rearrangement joins TRBV28 to TRBJ1-2, with D hard to call. In germline, CDR1 is MDHEN, CDR2 SYDVKM. V gave up 8 bases and J gave up 1 base, with 11 bases separating them. The CDR3 has 13 residues. CDR3 DNA sequence: TGTGCCAGCCTTCAGGCTATTAACTATGGCTACACCTTC. It codes for CASLQAINYGYTF.

The chain employs TRBV14 and TRBJ2-7; the match to TRBD1 covers 8 bases. The V gene end was trimmed by 1 base and the J gene end by 0 bases; junction bases not matched to a gene: 2. In germline, CDR1 is SGHDN, CDR2 FVKESK. CDR3 size: 15 residues. CDR3 DNA: TGTGCCAGCAGCCAAGGTCAGGGGGCCTCCTACGAGCAGTACTTC. Translation: CASSQGQGASYEQYF.

This clone has a single count. The V and J genes are TRBV18 and TRBJ2-7, with 14 bases fitting TRBD2. J was trimmed by 0 bases and V by 3 bases; bases with no gene match: 1. Germline lookup yields CDR1 KGHSH and CDR2 LQKENI. This CDR3 is built from 16 residues. The CDR3 region is CASSPGLAGDSYEQYF. CDR3 sequence (DNA): TGTGCCAGCTCACCGGGACTAGCGGGAGACTCCTACGAGCAGTACTTC.

The chain uses TRBV9 and TRBJ2-7; D remains unclear. V lost 2 bases to trimming and J lost 2 bases, with 11 bases between them. Germline CDR1 reads SGDLS; CDR2 reads YYNGEE. This CDR3 has 14 residues. The CDR3 nucleotides are TGTGCCAGCAGCGTCTCAGGAGACACCTACGAGCAGTACTTC. This gives the protein CASSVSGDTYEQYF.

On this clone: Other DNA sequences in the sample encode the same CDR3. The chain uses TRBV19 and TRBJ2-7; D is perhaps TRBD2 (7 bases). Trimming pared 7 bases from V and 5 bases from J, leaving 21 bases between. Per germline, CDR1 LNHDA and CDR2 SQIVND (reference sequence). This CDR3 region has 15 residues. CDR3 in DNA: TGTGCCAGTACCCCGAGGGGGGGGGCGCGGAACGAGCAGTACTTC. Residues: CASTPRGGARNEQYF.

The chain employs TRBV15 and TRBJ2-5; TRBD2 matches at 9 bases. V gave up 1 base and J gave up 4 bases; unmatched junction bases: 1. The CDR3 is 14 amino acids. Germline V gives CDR1 LNHNV, CDR2 YYDKDF (reference sequence). CDR3 nucleotides: TGTGCCACCAGCAGAGGCGGGAGGGGAGAGACCCAGTACTTC. This codes for CATSRGGRGETQYF. Supplemented by reference TRBV15 and TRBJ2-5, the full variable domain reads DAMVIQNPRYQVTQFGKPVTLSCSQTLNHNVMYWYQQKSSQAPKLLFHYYDKDFNNEADTPDNFQSRRPNTSFCFLDIRSPGLGDTAMYLCATSRGGRGETQYFGPGTRLLVL.

This clone came up once. The chain joins TRBV5-1 to TRBJ2-5, with 14 nucleotides matching TRBD2. V shed 0 bases and J 4 bases; nucleotides not matched to a gene: 2. Germline V gene lookup returns CDR1 SGHRS and CDR2 YFSETQ. The CDR3 covers 16 residues. This CDR3 reads CASSLVGLAGGETQYF. For the CDR3, the DNA is TGCGCCAGCAGCTTGGTAGGACTAGCGGGAGGAGAGACCCAGTACTTC.

The J gene is TRBJ2-7, the V gene TRBV28; D is tentatively TRBD1 or TRBD2 (5 bases each). The V and J ends lost 7 bases and 3 bases respectively, with 16 bases between them. The CDR3 runs 14 residues. Germline CDR1 MDHEN, CDR2 SYDVKM. CDR3 loop: CASTTPGRHYEQYF. CDR3 DNA sequence: TGTGCCAGCACCACTCCGGGACGGCACTACGAGCAGTACTTC.

This clone rates as medium-sized. J is TRBJ1-2 and V is TRBV19; tentative D call: TRBD1 (5 bases). V lost 7 bases and J 2 bases, leaving 14 bases between the germline ends. The CDR3 runs 14 residues. CDR1 LNHDA and CDR2 SQIVND come from the germline V gene (reference sequence). CDR3 nucleotide sequence: TGTGCCAGTACAACCTTTGGGGGGAACTATGGCTACACCTTC. Translating gives CASTTFGGNYGYTF. The variable domain in full, completed from reference TRBV19 and TRBJ1-2, reads DGGITQSPKYLFRKEGQNVTLSCEQNLNHDAMYWYRQDPGQGLRLIYYSQIVNDFQKGDIAEGYSVSREKKESFPLTVTSAQKNPTAFYLCASTTFGGNYGYTFGSGTRLTVV.

This clone was seen a handful of times. The gene calls are TRBV11-2 and TRBJ1-6, with 8 bases matching TRBD1. CDR3 length: 17 residues. V lost 3 bases and J lost 2; bases outside the gene matches: 6. Germline assignment: CDR1 SGHAT and CDR2 FQNNGV. The DNA of the CDR3 is TGTGCCAGCAGCTTCGCAGGGGGCGGCACCTATAATTCACCCCTCCACTTT. Amino acid sequence: CASSFAGGGTYNSPLHF.

The gene calls are TRBV28 and TRBJ1-5; 9 bases are shared with TRBD1. The CDR3 contains 17 residues. Germline CDR1 MDHEN, CDR2 SYDVKM. The V and J ends lost 5 bases and 5 bases, in that order; junction bases with no gene match: 13. As DNA, the CDR3 is TGTGCCAGCAGTGCCCTGGGACAGGGATTCGTGTATCAGCCCCAGCATTTT. As protein: CASSALGQGFVYQPQHF.

This chain's CDR3 is CASSPDDRSNQPQHF. CDR3 coding DNA: TGTGCCAGCAGTCCAGACGACAGGTCAAATCAGCCCCAGCATTTT. V gene TRBV6-5 combines with J gene TRBJ1-5; the D gene is possibly TRBD1 (6 bases). Deletions cut 5 bases from V and 4 bases from J, with 15 bases between. This CDR3 comprises 15 residues. Germline assignment: CDR1 MNHEY and CDR2 SVGAGI.

This clone was seen more than once but under ten times. The chain uses TRBV19 and TRBJ2-1; D is ambiguous. V gave up 3 bases and J gave up 5 bases, with 11 bases separating them. Germline CDR1 is LNHDA and CDR2 is SQIVND (reference sequence). This CDR3 spans 14 amino acids. CDR3 region: CASSIRHLNNEQFF. The CDR3 coding sequence is TGTGCCAGTAGTATTCGACACCTCAACAATGAGCAGTTCTTC.

This clone was seen just once. J is TRBJ2-3 and V is TRBV7-3; D is unclear. V was cut by 5 bases and J by 4 bases, with 13 bases left in between. This CDR3 contains 14 residues. The germline gives CDR1 SGHTA, CDR2 FQGTGA. DNA of the CDR3: TGTGCCAGCAGCGGCCTAGGCCCCGCAGATACGCAGTATTTT. Residues: CASSGLGPADTQYF.

The chain joins TRBV9 to TRBJ1-6; D is uncertain. The V gene lost 5 bases and the J gene lost 19 bases, with 19 bases spanning the gap. There are 12 residues in the CDR3. Germline-derived CDR1 and CDR2 are SGDLS and YYNGEE. In DNA, the CDR3 is TGTGCCAGCAGTGACGTAGGCGAGGGAATGCACTTT. Translating it yields CASSDVGEGMHF.

This clone appeared a single time. The genes are TRBV6-1 and TRBJ1-5; TRBD1 agrees at 7 bases. The CDR3 has 15 residues. Germline loops: CDR1 MNHNS, CDR2 SASEGT. Trimming removed 0 bases from V and 3 bases from J; junction bases left unmatched: 2. CDR3 protein: CASSEARGHNQPQHF. The DNA of the CDR3 is TGTGCCAGCAGTGAAGCGAGGGGGCACAATCAGCCCCAGCATTTT.

The chain carries TRBV6-5 and TRBJ2-7; 7 nucleotides agree with TRBD1. With V trimmed by 7 bases and J by 3 bases, 9 bases remained unmatched. The CDR3 covers 14 residues. From germline, CDR1 is MNHEY and CDR2 SVGAGI. CDR3 loop: CASTRDSPGYEQYF. The CDR3 DNA sequence: TGTGCCAGCACCAGGGACAGCCCAGGCTACGAGCAGTACTTC.

The chain couples TRBV19 to TRBJ1-5, with D possibly TRBD1 on 6 matching bases. The CDR3 is 16 residues long. The V gene's germline CDR1 is LNHDA and CDR2 SQIVND (reference sequence). V was pared by 0 bases and J by 3 bases, with 12 bases between. This chain's CDR3 is CASSIDPGVVNQPQHF. In DNA form, the CDR3 reads TGTGCCAGTAGTATAGATCCAGGGGTAGTCAATCAGCCCCAGCATTTT.

The sample holds one count of this clone. The chain recombines TRBV5-1 with TRBJ2-3; D is possibly TRBD1 (6 bases). From germline, CDR1 is SGHRS and CDR2 YFSETQ. The ends were cut back, 4 bases at V and 1 base at J, with 13 bases in the middle. The CDR3 sequence is 15 residues long. As DNA, the CDR3 is TGCGCCAGCAGCCTTTTGGACAGTCGCACAGATACGCAGTATTTT. Translated, it gives CASSLLDSRTDTQYF.

This clone was counted a few times. DNA for the CDR3: TGTGCCACCAGCCCCCCGGGACAGGGCGCAGAGACCCAGTACTTC. It specifies CATSPPGQGAETQYF. The chain has TRBV15 and TRBJ2-5; 9 bases map to TRBD1. V trimming: 5 bases; J trimming: 4 bases; junction bases outside the gene matches: 8. The V gene's germline CDR1 is LNHNV and CDR2 YYDKDF (reference sequence). The CDR3 sequence is 15 residues long.